Listed here are 26 T cell receptor beta chains from one sample, sequenced in a study of shared clonotypes between healthy human individuals. The repertoire was sequenced with immunoSEQ multiplex PCR; TCRdb's copy has only in-frame clones and lacks some. Of 1.6 million or so clones detected, roughly 96% appear once; the ten largest clones hold over 1%. The sample consisted of naive CD4+ T cells sorted from blood. As for subset: CD45RA+ positively selected. All receptors come from a man aged 25 to 45 in good health.

The chain is built from TRBV5-1 and TRBJ1-1, with D perhaps TRBD1 (6 bases). This CDR3 is 16 amino acids long. V lost 2 bases and J 0 bases, leaving 14 bases between the germline ends. The germline CDR1 and CDR2 sequences are SGHRS and YFSETQ. CDR3 sequence: CASSFGGAKMNTEAFF. In DNA, the CDR3 is TGCGCCAGCAGCTTCGGGGGGGCCAAGATGAACACTGAAGCTTTCTTT.

The CDR3 here is CAIRGRLAGTASTDTQYF. Written as DNA, the CDR3 is TGTGCCATCAGGGGCCGCCTAGCGGGAACCGCTAGCACAGATACGCAGTATTTT. This chain uses TRBV10-3 with TRBJ2-3; 9 bases line up with TRBD2. Germline trimming cut 6 bases from V and 0 bases from J; bases unmatched to any gene: 13. There are 18 residues in the CDR3. Looked up from germline, CDR1 is ENHRY and CDR2 is SYGVKD.

The V call is TRBV5-1, the J call TRBJ1-2; TRBD1 aligns across 7 bases. The length of the CDR3 is 14 residues. Germline CDR1 SGHRS, CDR2 YFSETQ. Losses at the gene ends were 4 bases for V and 5 bases for J; bases not matched to a gene: 8. As DNA, the CDR3 is TGCGCCAGCAGCGAGGGGGCTAGTCCGTATGGCTACACCTTC. Encoded protein: CASSEGASPYGYTF.

The chain employs TRBV28 and TRBJ2-2; D gene ambiguous. CDR3 length: 12 residues. Trimming stripped 1 base from V and 7 bases from J, with 4 bases between. In germline, CDR1 is MDHEN, CDR2 SYDVKM. The CDR3 loop is CASSLSVGELFF. The CDR3 nucleotides read TGTGCCAGCAGTTTATCGGTCGGGGAGCTGTTTTTT. Filled out from reference TRBV28 and TRBJ2-2, the complete variable domain reads DVKVTQSSRYLVKRTGEKVFLECVQDMDHENMFWYRQDPGLGLRLIYFSYDVKMKEKGDIPEGYSVSREKKERFSLILESASTNQTSMYLCASSLSVGELFFGEGSRLTVL.

The rearrangement joins TRBV7-2 to TRBJ2-3, with 8 positions matching TRBD1. V lost 5 bases and J lost 4; bases outside the gene matches: 8. The CDR3 sequence is 15 residues long. Germline CDR1 reads SGHTA; CDR2 reads FQGNSA. DNA of the CDR3: TGTGCCAGCAGCCCGCCATCGGGACAGGCAGATACGCAGTATTTT. This sequence encodes CASSPPSGQADTQYF. Full variable domain (rest looked up from reference TRBV7-2 and TRBJ2-3): GAGVSQSPSNKVTEKGKDVELRCDPISGHTALYWYRQSLGQGLEFLIYFQGNSAPDKSGLPSDRFSAERTGGSVSTLTIQRTQQEDSAVYLCASSPPSGQADTQYFGPGTRLTVL.

The J gene is TRBJ2-5, the V gene TRBV9; D possibly matches TRBD1 or TRBD2 (5 bases each). CDR3 length: 15 amino acids. Deletions cut 0 bases from V and 5 bases from J, with 14 bases between. Germline lookup yields CDR1 SGDLS and CDR2 YYNGEE. The CDR3 DNA is TGTGCCAGCAGCGTAGTGGGTACTTGGGGGGAGACCCAGTACTTC. It specifies CASSVVGTWGETQYF.

The chain couples TRBV5-1 to TRBJ2-7; 8 bases are a match to TRBD1. The CDR3 consists of 13 residues. V dropped 4 bases and J dropped 5; count of bases not matched to a gene: 5. Germline lookup yields CDR1 SGHRS and CDR2 YFSETQ. In nucleotides, the CDR3 is TGCGCCAGCAGCAGGACAGGGTACGACGAGCAGTACTTC. Its protein is CASSRTGYDEQYF.

V and J are TRBV2 and TRBJ1-1; no definite D call. The CDR3 is made up of 13 amino acids. The V and J ends lost 7 bases and 2 bases respectively, with 11 bases between them. Germline V gene data show CDR1 as SNHLY and CDR2 as FYNNEI. DNA for the CDR3: TGTGCCAGCACCTATCAGGTTAACACTGAAGCTTTCTTT. It encodes CASTYQVNTEAFF.

This chain joins TRBV29-1 and TRBJ2-7, with TRBD1 identical over 7 bases. CDR1 is SQVTM and CDR2 is ANQGSEA in the germline V gene. There are 18 residues in the CDR3. Unmatched junction bases numbered 17, after V lost 0 bases and J lost 3 bases. The CDR3 nucleotides read TGCAGCGTTGAAGAGCTCAGCCCCCGATCGGGACAGCACTACGAGCAGTACTTC. Amino acids: CSVEELSPRSGQHYEQYF.

This clone was detected once. The CDR3 sequence is CASSSPGTSSYNEQFF. The CDR3 coding sequence is TGTGCCAGCAGCTCCCCCGGGACTAGCAGCTACAATGAGCAGTTCTTC. The chain uses TRBV5-8 and TRBJ2-1, with TRBD2 matching over 9 bases. This CDR3 contains 16 residues. CDR1 is SGHTS and CDR2 is YDEGEE in the germline V gene. J was trimmed by 3 bases and V by 3 bases; bases with no gene match: 7.

The chain employs TRBV6-6 and TRBJ2-7; D is uncertain. The CDR3 contains 15 residues. The V end was cut by 4 bases, the J end by 1 base, with 14 bases between. Germline V gene lookup returns CDR1 MNHNY and CDR2 SVGAGI (reference sequence). CDR3 loop: CASSSAVTGSYEQYF. As DNA, the CDR3 is TGTGCCAGCAGTTCCGCCGTAACCGGGTCCTACGAGCAGTACTTC.

V usage is TRBV19 and J usage is TRBJ1-5, with TRBD1 matching over 7 bases. With 3 bases clipped from V and 7 bases from J, the junction kept 6 bases outside the gene matches. This CDR3 spans 14 amino acids. CDR1 LNHDA and CDR2 SQIVND come from the germline V gene (reference sequence). CDR3 loop: CASSITGARQPQHF. CDR3 bases: TGTGCCAGTAGTATCACAGGGGCTCGGCAGCCCCAGCATTTT.

This chain links TRBV5-8 with TRBJ2-7, with 11 bases fitting TRBD1. Trimming cost V 5 bases and J 1 base; bases outside gene matches: 8. The CDR3 is 16 amino acids. CDR1 SGHTS and CDR2 YDEGEE come from the germline V gene. This chain's CDR3 is CASRKKGTGGSYEQYF. CDR3 DNA sequence: TGTGCCAGCAGAAAAAAAGGGACAGGGGGTTCCTACGAGCAGTACTTC.

The rearrangement uses TRBV27 and TRBJ2-1, with 8 bases identical to TRBD2. CDR3 size: 14 residues. The trim removed 4 bases at V and 8 bases at J, leaving 7 bases unmatched. Germline loops: CDR1 MNHEY, CDR2 SMNVEV (reference sequence). The CDR3 region is CASSSGGVVDEQFF. The CDR3 nucleotides are TGTGCCAGCAGTTCGGGGGGGGTGGTCGATGAGCAGTTCTTC.

The V and J genes are TRBV6-4 and TRBJ2-1, with 7 positions matching TRBD2. CDR3 length: 14 amino acids. With 9 bases clipped from V and 3 bases from J, the junction kept 8 bases outside the gene matches. Germline V gene data show CDR1 as MRHNA and CDR2 as SNTAGT. The CDR3 here is CASSGYLYYNEQFF. In nucleotides, the CDR3 is TGTGCCAGTAGCGGGTACCTATACTACAATGAGCAGTTCTTC.

The rearrangement uses TRBV7-2 and TRBJ2-7; a weak D match, TRBD2 (7 bases). This CDR3 region has 17 residues. Germline CDR1 reads SGHTA; CDR2 reads FQGNSA. The ends were cut back, 1 base at V and 3 bases at J, with 19 bases in the middle. CDR3 DNA: TGTGCCAGCAGCTTAGGGGGAGGGGCAGGGGTGTACTACGAGCAGTACTTC. As protein: CASSLGGGAGVYYEQYF.

V usage is TRBV7-9 and J usage is TRBJ2-1; 15 positions match TRBD2. The CDR3 has 19 residues. Germline V CDR1 and CDR2: SEHNR, FQNEAQ (reference sequence). J was trimmed by 0 bases and V by 4 bases; bases with no gene match: 7. CDR3 nucleotides: TGTGCCAGCAGCTACCCAGGGACTAGCGGGAGGAGCTCCTACAATGAGCAGTTCTTC. Its protein is CASSYPGTSGRSSYNEQFF.

The chain couples TRBV10-3 to TRBJ2-1; 7 nucleotides align to TRBD2. The CDR3 covers 15 residues. The trim removed 5 bases at V and 5 bases at J, leaving 9 bases unmatched. Germline CDR1 and CDR2: ENHRY and SYGVKD. The CDR3 here is CAISPLGGRDNEQFF. As DNA, the CDR3 is TGTGCCATCAGTCCCCTTGGGGGGAGGGACAATGAGCAGTTCTTC.

The chain carries TRBV11-2 and TRBJ2-1; 7 bases map to TRBD2. Looked up from germline, CDR1 is SGHAT and CDR2 is FQNNGV. J lost 15 bases, V lost 1 base, and 6 bases had no gene match. The CDR3 has 12 residues. The CDR3 is CASSLGGGVGFF. The DNA of the CDR3 is TGTGCCAGCAGCTTAGGTGGGGGGGTTGGGTTCTTC.

The chain employs TRBV28 and TRBJ1-5; D possibly corresponds to TRBD1 (6 bases). This CDR3 has 17 residues. The V gene lost 3 bases and the J gene lost 0 bases, with 15 bases spanning the gap. CDR1 is MDHEN, CDR2 SYDVKM, per germline. The CDR3 coding sequence is TGTGCCAGCAGTTTCGGCGGGGGCGTGTATAGCAATCAGCCCCAGCATTTT. This translates into CASSFGGGVYSNQPQHF. The variable domain in full, with the rest retrieved from reference TRBV28 and TRBJ1-5, is DVKVTQSSRYLVKRTGEKVFLECVQDMDHENMFWYRQDPGLGLRLIYFSYDVKMKEKGDIPEGYSVSREKKERFSLILESASTNQTSMYLCASSFGGGVYSNQPQHFGDGTRLSIL.

This clone was found once. The chain recombines TRBV7-9 with TRBJ2-2; D not certain. The ends were cut back, 10 bases at V and 4 bases at J, with 13 bases in the middle. The CDR3 covers 13 residues. Germline CDR1 SEHNR, CDR2 FQNEAQ (reference sequence). The CDR3 sequence is CAKAGVGTGELFF. DNA of the CDR3: TGTGCCAAAGCAGGAGTTGGCACCGGGGAGCTGTTTTTT.

The V call is TRBV18, the J call TRBJ2-3; 10 nucleotides line up with TRBD1. The germline gives CDR1 KGHSH, CDR2 LQKENI. The CDR3 runs 15 residues. The trim removed 4 bases at V and 3 bases at J, leaving 4 bases unmatched. CDR3 sequence reads: CASSRSGQGTDTQYF. Here the CDR3 DNA reads TGTGCCAGCTCACGCTCGGGACAGGGGACAGATACGCAGTATTTT.

This clone has a single count. This chain links TRBV4-1 with TRBJ2-1; D perhaps matches TRBD2 (6 bases). The CDR3 has 15 residues. Germline V gene sequence: CDR1 MGHRA, CDR2 YSYEKL. V was cut by 1 base and J by 4 bases, with 11 bases left in between. The CDR3 spells CASSQVISGYNEQFF. The CDR3 DNA follows: TGCGCCAGCAGCCAAGTAATTAGCGGATACAATGAGCAGTTCTTC.

This clone has only one observation. The CDR3 DNA is TGTGCCAGCAGTGATCCTAGCCCTCAGGCCGGGGAGCTGTTTTTT. Amino acids: CASSDPSPQAGELFF. This chain uses TRBV2 with TRBJ2-2; perhaps TRBD2 as D (5 bases). The CDR3 has 15 amino acids. V gave up 3 bases and J gave up 6 bases, with 14 bases separating them. Germline CDR1 SNHLY, CDR2 FYNNEI.

The chain employs TRBV2 and TRBJ2-3; the D is unclear. CDR1 is SNHLY, CDR2 FYNNEI, per germline. The CDR3 is 16 amino acids. V was clipped by 1 base and J by 3 bases, with 14 bases between them. CDR3 DNA sequence: TGTGCCAGCAGTGAAGGACTCCGGGCCAAAACAGATACGCAGTATTTT. Its translation: CASSEGLRAKTDTQYF.

V gene TRBV21-1 combines with J gene TRBJ2-2; TRBD1 was called by the table and not checked on the DNA. TRBV21-1 counts as a pseudogene. The CDR3 length is 20 residues. DNA of the CDR3: TGTGCCAGCACCCCTACCCCACCGGGACAGGGGGGATTGAACACCGGGGAGCTGTTTTTT. It codes for CASTPTPPGQGGLNTGELFF.